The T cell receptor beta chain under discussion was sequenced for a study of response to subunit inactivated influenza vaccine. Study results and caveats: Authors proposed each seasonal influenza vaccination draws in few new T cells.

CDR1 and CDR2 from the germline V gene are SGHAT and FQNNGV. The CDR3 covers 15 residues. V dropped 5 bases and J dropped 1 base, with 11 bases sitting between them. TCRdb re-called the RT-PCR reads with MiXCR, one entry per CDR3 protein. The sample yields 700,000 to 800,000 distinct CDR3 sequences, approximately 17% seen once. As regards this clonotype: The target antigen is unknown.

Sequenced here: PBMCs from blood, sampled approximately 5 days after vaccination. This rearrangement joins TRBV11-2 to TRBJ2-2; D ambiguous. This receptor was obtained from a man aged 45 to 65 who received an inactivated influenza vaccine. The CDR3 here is CASSHPLQNTGELFF. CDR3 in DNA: TGTGCCAGCAGCCACCCCTTACAGAACACCGGGGAGCTGTTTTTT.